This T cell receptor (beta chain) was captured in a study of patients and donors after allogeneic stem cell transplantation. Germline values: CDR1 SGHRS, CDR2 YFSETQ. The CDR3 covers 15 residues. The V gene lost 4 bases and the J gene lost 0 bases, with 10 bases spanning the gap. Via MiXCR, TCRdb re-called the RT-PCR reads, giving one row per CDR3 protein. The table records more than 850,000 distinct CDR3 sequences, under 20% of them present only once. This clonotype has a count of ten or more. Sequences were obtained from blood, either unsorted or a sorted T cell fraction (not recorded which). The sequence came from a human donor who was either an allogeneic HSCT recipient or a stem cell or donor lymphocyte infusion donor (not recorded which). It is not recorded whose cells these are; they may come from a transplant donor. This chain joins TRBV5-1 and TRBJ2-2; D possibly corresponds to TRBD1 (6 bases). The CDR3 bases are TGCGCCAGCAGCGACGGGACAACGAACACCGGGGAGCTGTTTTTT. As protein: CASSDGTTNTGELFF.